This T cell receptor beta chain was recovered during a study of metastatic and nonmetastatic thyroid tumors. Across the study: Blood and tumor or nodule tissue repertoires from malignant and benign thyroid patients were compared. Study-wide results and caveats: Reported TCR beta diversity, measured in blood and tumor, was significantly higher for malignant thyroid tumors than for benign nodules.

Trimming took 5 bases from V and 4 from J; bases not matched to a gene: 9. CDR3 length: 14 amino acids. The germline V gene encodes CDR1 GTSNPN and CDR2 SVGIG (reference sequence). The authors' processing: Clinicopathological groups differed in CDR3, with these differences serving to build a distant-metastasis classifier for papillary thyroid cancer. TCRdb reprocessed the PCR reads via MiXCR. The V and J calls come from TCRdb's annotation, not from the publication. The sample records about 13,000 clones, roughly 35% being singletons. Many counts were recorded for this clone. No antigen is known for it. Thyroid surgery was preceded by no treatment in any patient.

This chain links TRBV30 with TRBJ2-5, with TRBD2 matching over 8 bases. The sample taken for sequencing was tumor tissue. This TCR came from a male donor with papillary thyroid cancer or a benign thyroid nodule (not recorded which). Some clones in this sample may be carry-over from other donors' samples. CDR3: CAWSQGLAGETQYF. The CDR3 nucleotides are TGTGCCTGGTCCCAGGGGCTAGCGGGAGAGACCCAGTACTTC.